Presented here are 28 T cell receptor beta chains from one specimen sequenced in a study of shared clonotypes between healthy human individuals. CD45RO-negative cells were positively selected for CCR7, leaving out terminally differentiated effector memory CD45RA+ cells. TCRdb's copy holds only in-frame clones and misses some; the assay was immunoSEQ multiplex PCR. The table includes about 700,000 clones, 92% detected once. Sequences were obtained from naive CD8+ T cells sorted from blood. These receptors were collected from a man aged 25 to 40 in good health.

The V call is TRBV29-1, the J call TRBJ2-5; tentative D call: TRBD2 (6 bases). Trimming shortened V by 1 base and J by 0 bases, and 9 bases separated the two germline ends. There are 14 residues in the CDR3. Germline CDR1 reads SQVTM; CDR2 reads ANQGSEA. This CDR3 reads CSVEGRDYQETQYF. The CDR3 DNA reads TGCAGCGTTGAAGGCAGGGACTACCAAGAGACCCAGTACTTC. The variable domain in full, completed from reference TRBV29-1 and TRBJ2-5, reads SAVISQKPSRDICQRGTSLTIQCQVDSQVTMMFWYRQQPGQSLTLIATANQGSEATYESGFVIDKFPISRPNLTFSTLTVSNMSPEDSSIYLCSVEGRDYQETQYFGPGTRLLVL.

V gene TRBV9 combines with J gene TRBJ1-2; D perhaps matches TRBD1 (6 bases). Germline V CDR1 and CDR2: SGDLS, YYNGEE. The CDR3 consists of 14 residues. Trimming removed 0 bases from V and 4 bases from J, with 10 bases in between. CDR3 protein: CASSVGTASYGYTF. The CDR3, as DNA: TGTGCCAGCAGCGTAGGGACAGCTTCCTATGGCTACACCTTC.

This clone was observed once. V is TRBV6-9 and J is TRBJ2-1; 10 positions match TRBD2. The CDR3 is 18 amino acids. CDR1 MNHGY and CDR2 SVAAGI come from the germline V gene. With V trimmed by 3 bases and J by 2 bases, 10 bases remained unmatched. This chain's CDR3 is CASSYTAAGGYTYNEQFF. CDR3 DNA sequence: TGTGCCAGCAGTTACACGGCAGCGGGAGGGTATACCTACAATGAGCAGTTCTTC.

The count of this clone is one. V gene TRBV28 combines with J gene TRBJ2-2; a weak D match, TRBD1 (5 bases). CDR1 MDHEN and CDR2 SYDVKM come from the germline V gene. The CDR3 totals 16 residues. Trimming removed 4 bases at V and 0 bases at J, with 12 bases between. Written as DNA, the CDR3 is TGTGCCAGCAGTTCGACAGCCCGAACGAACACCGGGGAGCTGTTTTTT. It encodes CASSSTARTNTGELFF.

For this clone: Other DNA sequences in the sample encode the same CDR3. CDR3 DNA sequence: TGTGCCAGCAGTTTATTGGGGCGCGAGCAGTACTTC. This translates into CASSLLGREQYF. The rearrangement uses TRBV27 and TRBJ2-7; weak D call: TRBD1 (5 bases). CDR1 is MNHEY, CDR2 SMNVEV, per germline (reference sequence). V lost 1 base and J 6 bases, leaving 7 bases between the germline ends. The CDR3 length is 12 residues.

This clone was seen a handful of times. This chain joins TRBV7-9 and TRBJ2-7; D gene ambiguous. The length of the CDR3 is 12 residues. Germline-derived CDR1 and CDR2 are SEHNR and FQNEAQ (reference sequence). Trimming took 5 bases from V and 2 from J, leaving 7 bases between them. The CDR3 reads CASSPAAYEQYF. CDR3 nucleotide sequence: TGTGCCAGCAGCCCTGCAGCCTACGAGCAGTACTTC.

The rearrangement joins TRBV5-1 to TRBJ2-7; possibly TRBD1 or TRBD2 for D (5 bases each). Trimming shortened V by 0 bases and J by 2 bases, and 15 bases separated the two germline ends. The CDR3 has 16 residues. CDR1 is SGHRS, CDR2 YFSETQ, per germline. CDR3 coding DNA: TGCGCCAGCAGCTTGGGCTGGGGGAAGGGAGCCTACGAGCAGTACTTC. Its translation is CASSLGWGKGAYEQYF.

The V call is TRBV25-1, the J call TRBJ2-7; 7 positions match TRBD1. Germline V gene sequence: CDR1 MGHDK, CDR2 SYGVNS. The CDR3 is 12 residues long. V lost 6 bases, J lost 6 bases, and 5 bases stayed unmatched. The DNA of the CDR3 is TGTGCCAGCAGCGACCGGACAGGCGAGCAGTACTTC. Protein: CASSDRTGEQYF.

The rearrangement uses TRBV4-1 and TRBJ1-1, with TRBD1 identical over 8 bases. This CDR3 region has 15 residues. J gave up 7 bases and V 5 bases, and 12 bases lay outside the gene matches. Germline values: CDR1 MGHRA, CDR2 YSYEKL. CDR3 in DNA: TGCGCCAGCAGCAAACGGACAGGGCTGAGTGTTGAAGCTTTCTTT. Translated, it gives CASSKRTGLSVEAFF.

The chain combines TRBV7-9 with TRBJ2-3; D may be TRBD2 (5 bases). CDR3 length: 15 amino acids. Germline V gene data show CDR1 as SEHNR and CDR2 as FQNEAQ (reference sequence). Trimming left V 5 bases short and J 3 bases short, with 15 bases between. The CDR3 DNA follows: TGTGCCAGCAGCCTTGACCCGTGGGAGACAGATACGCAGTATTTT. Protein sequence: CASSLDPWETDTQYF. The complete variable domain, with remaining parts taken from reference TRBV7-9 and TRBJ2-3, reads DTGVSQNPRHKITKRGQNVTFRCDPISEHNRLYWYRQTLGQGPEFLTYFQNEAQLEKSRLLSDRFSAERPKGSFSTLEIQRTEQGDSAMYLCASSLDPWETDTQYFGPGTRLTVL.

The chain carries TRBV28 and TRBJ1-2; no clear D gene. The germline gives CDR1 MDHEN, CDR2 SYDVKM. The CDR3 runs 13 residues. Between the trimmed V and J ends, which lost 5 bases and 7 bases, there was a span of 14 bases. The DNA for the CDR3 is TGTGCCAGCAGTCCTACAAGGTCGAGTGGCTACACCTTC. This gives the protein CASSPTRSSGYTF.

V and J are TRBV5-5 and TRBJ2-7, with D hard to call. The CDR3 spans 14 residues. The germline V gene encodes CDR1 SGHKS and CDR2 YYEKEE (reference sequence). Trimming took off 0 bases at V and 3 bases at J, with 10 bases between the two ends. The CDR3: CASSLELNYYEQYF. In nucleotides, the CDR3 is TGTGCCAGCAGCTTGGAGCTCAACTACTACGAGCAGTACTTC. The variable domain in full, with the rest retrieved from reference TRBV5-5 and TRBJ2-7, is DAGVTQSPTHLIKTRGQQVTLRCSPISGHKSVSWYQQVLGQGPQFIFQYYEKEERGRGNFPDRFSARQFPNYSSELNVNALLLGDSALYLCASSLELNYYEQYFGPGTRLTVT.

In its sample, this clone was seen once. The rearrangement joins TRBV27 to TRBJ2-1; perhaps TRBD2 as D (6 bases). CDR1 is MNHEY and CDR2 is SMNVEV in the germline V gene (reference sequence). The CDR3 runs 13 residues. Trimming removed 8 bases at V and 8 bases at J, with 16 bases between. CDR3 nucleotide sequence: TGTGCCAGCGGGCGGGAATTTTACGATGAGCAGTTCTTC. It translates to CASGREFYDEQFF.

CDR3 amino acids: CSVRHAANYGYTF. The CDR3 region has the DNA TGCAGCGTTAGACACGCAGCTAACTATGGCTACACCTTC. The V gene is TRBV29-1, the J gene TRBJ1-2, with D unclear. The CDR3 spans 13 residues. In germline, CDR1 is SQVTM, CDR2 ANQGSEA. The V and J ends lost 5 bases and 0 bases respectively, with 10 bases between them.

V usage is TRBV15 and J usage is TRBJ1-2; TRBD1 aligns across 8 bases. Germline assignment: CDR1 LNHNV and CDR2 YYDKDF (reference sequence). The CDR3 extends over 13 amino acids. The ends lost 0 bases at V and 7 bases at J; junction bases unmatched: 1. The CDR3 DNA sequence: TGTGCCACCAGCAGAGATGGGACAGGTGGCTACACCTTC. Amino acids: CATSRDGTGGYTF.

Regarding this clone: With a much larger clone just one base away, this may be a read error. The sample holds other DNA sequences that translate to the same CDR3. This rearrangement joins TRBV7-9 to TRBJ2-1; D call uncertain. This CDR3 comprises 10 residues. V shed 5 bases and J shed 5 bases, with 1 base lying between them. Germline CDR1 SEHNR, CDR2 FQNEAQ (reference sequence). The CDR3 reads CASSNNEQFF. The CDR3 DNA is TGTGCCAGCAGCAACAATGAGCAGTTCTTC.

This chain uses TRBV4-1 with TRBJ2-1; 7 bases are shared with TRBD1. With V trimmed by 3 bases and J by 9 bases, 2 bases remained unmatched. Germline V CDR1 and CDR2: MGHRA, YSYEKL. The CDR3 has 12 residues. The CDR3 DNA follows: TGCGCCAGCAGCCATACAGGGGTTGAGCAGTTCTTC. Its protein product is CASSHTGVEQFF.

The chain is built from TRBV10-3 and TRBJ2-5; TRBD2 agrees at 8 bases. This CDR3 comprises 17 residues. Germline CDR1 and CDR2: ENHRY and SYGVKD. Trimming removed 3 bases from V and 4 bases from J; junction bases left unmatched: 13. CDR3 sequence reads: CAISEKREIGGGETQYF. The CDR3 DNA reads as TGTGCCATCAGTGAAAAGCGGGAGATTGGGGGGGGAGAGACCCAGTACTTC.

V is TRBV13 and J is TRBJ2-5; 10 nucleotides align to TRBD2. CDR3 length equals 13 residues. Trimming removed 8 bases from V and 1 base from J; junction bases left unmatched: 1. Germline CDR1 PRHDT, CDR2 FYEKMQ (reference sequence). CDR3 in amino acids: CASGTSAQETQYF. CDR3 nucleotide sequence: TGTGCCAGCGGGACTAGCGCCCAAGAGACCCAGTACTTC.

The chain joins TRBV14 to TRBJ2-1; D is possibly TRBD2 (6 bases). The germline CDR1 and CDR2 sequences are SGHDN and FVKESK. The CDR3 has 19 residues. V was cut by 1 base and J by 0 bases, with 19 bases left in between. The CDR3 region is CASSQGAPKREASYNEQFF. CDR3 bases: TGTGCCAGCAGCCAAGGGGCCCCCAAGAGGGAGGCCTCCTACAATGAGCAGTTCTTC.

The rearrangement links TRBV27 to TRBJ1-2, with a weak D call TRBD1 (6 bases). Between the trimmed V and J ends, which lost 4 bases and 5 bases, there was a span of 20 bases. Per the germline V gene, CDR1 is MNHEY and CDR2 is SMNVEV (reference sequence). The CDR3 loop spans 16 amino acids. The CDR3 loop is CASSSLSGRGLYGYTF. As DNA, the CDR3 is TGTGCCAGCAGTTCCCTTAGTGGCAGGGGACTTTATGGCTACACCTTC.

The chain recombines TRBV7-9 with TRBJ2-7, with D possibly matching TRBD1 (6 bases). This CDR3 region has 14 residues. Germline-derived CDR1 and CDR2 are SEHNR and FQNEAQ (reference sequence). The germline V and J ends were trimmed by 5 bases and 5 bases, with 16 bases remaining between them. The DNA of the CDR3 is TGTGCCAGCAGCCAAGATCTAGGGGGAAACGAGCAGTACTTC. Protein: CASSQDLGGNEQYF. Variable domain in full (rest from reference TRBV7-9 and TRBJ2-7): DTGVSQNPRHKITKRGQNVTFRCDPISEHNRLYWYRQTLGQGPEFLTYFQNEAQLEKSRLLSDRFSAERPKGSFSTLEIQRTEQGDSAMYLCASSQDLGGNEQYFGPGTRLTVT.

The chain couples TRBV28 to TRBJ2-3, with D perhaps TRBD1 (6 bases). CDR1 and CDR2 (germline): MDHEN, SYDVKM. The CDR3 spans 15 residues. V dropped 5 bases and J dropped 2 bases, with 14 bases sitting between them. This CDR3 is CASSLGAGNTDTQYF. The CDR3 bases are TGTGCCAGCAGTCTGGGGGCTGGGAACACAGATACGCAGTATTTT.

This chain connects TRBV11-2 to TRBJ2-1, with D possibly matching TRBD2 (5 bases). The germline V gene encodes CDR1 SGHAT and CDR2 FQNNGV. V was cut by 6 bases and J by 12 bases, with 15 bases left in between. CDR3 length: 12 amino acids. Written as DNA, the CDR3 is TGTGCCAGCAGAACGAGCGGAACCTTGCAGTTCTTC. Amino acid sequence: CASRTSGTLQFF.

The chain joins TRBV28 to TRBJ2-3, with D possibly matching TRBD1 (6 bases). Trimming shortened V by 5 bases and J by 2 bases, and 17 bases separated the two germline ends. CDR1 and CDR2 (germline): MDHEN, SYDVKM. The CDR3 totals 16 residues. CDR3 region: CASSPPQGSDTDTQYF. The CDR3 DNA reads TGTGCCAGCAGTCCACCACAGGGTAGTGACACAGATACGCAGTATTTT. Combining the CDR3 with reference TRBV28 and TRBJ2-3 gives the whole variable domain DVKVTQSSRYLVKRTGEKVFLECVQDMDHENMFWYRQDPGLGLRLIYFSYDVKMKEKGDIPEGYSVSREKKERFSLILESASTNQTSMYLCASSPPQGSDTDTQYFGPGTRLTVL.

CDR3 in DNA: TGTGCCAGCAGTTTAAGGGTGGGGGGCTACGAGCAGTACTTC. Translated, it gives CASSLRVGGYEQYF. The rearrangement links TRBV27 to TRBJ2-7, with D tentatively TRBD2 (6 bases). V was trimmed by 2 bases and J by 3 bases, leaving 11 bases between them. Germline V gene data show CDR1 as MNHEY and CDR2 as SMNVEV (reference sequence). This CDR3 has 14 residues.

The chain joins TRBV15 to TRBJ2-7; tentatively, D is TRBD2 (6 bases). V gave up 0 bases and J gave up 4 bases, with 19 bases separating them. The CDR3 is 17 amino acids. CDR1 and CDR2 (germline): LNHNV, YYDKDF (reference sequence). CDR3 sequence (DNA): TGTGCCACCAGCAGAGATCGGGTGGGAGGAGGTTTTTACGAGCAGTACTTC. Amino acid sequence: CATSRDRVGGGFYEQYF.

The V gene is TRBV28, the J gene TRBJ2-7; 9 positions agree with TRBD1. Germline V gene lookup returns CDR1 MDHEN and CDR2 SYDVKM. The CDR3 length is 21 residues. The V segment lost 1 base and the J segment 1 base; nucleotides outside the gene matches: 20. The CDR3 DNA follows: TGTGCCAGCAGTTTATTTTTGGAAGGACAGGGGTTACCAGGATGGTCCTACGAGCAGTACTTC. Its translation is CASSLFLEGQGLPGWSYEQYF.